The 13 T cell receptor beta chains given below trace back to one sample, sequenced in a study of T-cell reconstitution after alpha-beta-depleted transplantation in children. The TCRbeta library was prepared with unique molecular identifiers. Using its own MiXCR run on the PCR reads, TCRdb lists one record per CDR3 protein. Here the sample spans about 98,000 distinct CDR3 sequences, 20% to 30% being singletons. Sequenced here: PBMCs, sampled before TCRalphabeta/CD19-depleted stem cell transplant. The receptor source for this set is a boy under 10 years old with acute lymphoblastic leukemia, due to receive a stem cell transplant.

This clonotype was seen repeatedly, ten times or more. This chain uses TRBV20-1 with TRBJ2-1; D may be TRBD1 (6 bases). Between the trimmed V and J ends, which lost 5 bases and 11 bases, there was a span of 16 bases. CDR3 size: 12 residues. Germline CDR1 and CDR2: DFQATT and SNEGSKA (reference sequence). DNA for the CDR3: TGCAGTGCTGGACGGGACAACCCTAAGCAGTTCTTC. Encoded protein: CSAGRDNPKQFF.

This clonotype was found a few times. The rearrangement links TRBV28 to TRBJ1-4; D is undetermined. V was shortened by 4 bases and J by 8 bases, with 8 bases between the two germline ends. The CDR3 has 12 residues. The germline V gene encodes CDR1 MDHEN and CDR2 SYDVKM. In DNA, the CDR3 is TGTGCCAGCAGTTCTTCCAGGGAAAAACTGTTTTTT. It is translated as CASSSSREKLFF.

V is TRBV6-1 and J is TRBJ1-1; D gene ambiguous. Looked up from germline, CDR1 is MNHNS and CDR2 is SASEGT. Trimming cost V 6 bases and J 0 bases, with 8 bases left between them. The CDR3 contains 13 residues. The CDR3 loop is CASRPAVNTEAFF. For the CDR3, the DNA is TGTGCCAGCAGACCTGCGGTGAACACTGAAGCTTTCTTT.

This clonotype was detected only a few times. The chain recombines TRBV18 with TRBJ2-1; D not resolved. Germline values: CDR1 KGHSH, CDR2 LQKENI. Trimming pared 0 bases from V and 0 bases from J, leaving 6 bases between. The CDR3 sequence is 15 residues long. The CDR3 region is CASSPPSSSYNEQFF. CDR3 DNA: TGTGCCAGCTCACCACCCTCGAGCTCCTACAATGAGCAGTTCTTC.

Here the CDR3 DNA reads TGCGCCAGCAGTGAGACTAGCGGGTACAATGAGCAGTTCTTC. It yields the protein CASSETSGYNEQFF. The chain carries TRBV10-1 and TRBJ2-1; 9 bases line up with TRBD2. The CDR3 sequence is 14 residues long. CDR1 is WNHNN and CDR2 is SYGVQD in the germline V gene (reference sequence). V lost 2 bases, J lost 4 bases, and 0 bases stayed unmatched.

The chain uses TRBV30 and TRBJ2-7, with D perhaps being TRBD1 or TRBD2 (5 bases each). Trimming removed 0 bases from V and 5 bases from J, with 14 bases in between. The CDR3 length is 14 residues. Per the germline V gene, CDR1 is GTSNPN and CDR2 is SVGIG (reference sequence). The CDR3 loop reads CAWSVRGAGNEQYF. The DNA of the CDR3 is TGTGCCTGGAGTGTTAGAGGGGCCGGGAACGAGCAGTACTTC.

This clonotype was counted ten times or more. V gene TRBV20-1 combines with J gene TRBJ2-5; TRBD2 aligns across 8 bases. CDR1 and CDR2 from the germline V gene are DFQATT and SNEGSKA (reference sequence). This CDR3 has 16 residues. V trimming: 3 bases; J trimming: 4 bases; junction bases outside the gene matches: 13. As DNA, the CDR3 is TGCAGTGCTAGTCCCCCGGGACTAGGGCTTGGAGAGACCCAGTACTTC. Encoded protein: CSASPPGLGLGETQYF.

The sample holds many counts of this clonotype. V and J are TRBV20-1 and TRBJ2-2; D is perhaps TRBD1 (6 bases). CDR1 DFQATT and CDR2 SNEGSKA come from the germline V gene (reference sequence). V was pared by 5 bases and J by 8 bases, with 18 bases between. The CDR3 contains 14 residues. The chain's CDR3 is CSAGFDRLSGELFF. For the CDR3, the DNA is TGCAGTGCTGGTTTCGACAGGCTGTCTGGGGAGCTGTTTTTT.

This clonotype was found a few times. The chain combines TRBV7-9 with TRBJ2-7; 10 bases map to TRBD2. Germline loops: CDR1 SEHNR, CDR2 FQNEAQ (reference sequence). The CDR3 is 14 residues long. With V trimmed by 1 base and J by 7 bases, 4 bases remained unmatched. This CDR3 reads CASSLGTSGTEQYF. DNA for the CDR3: TGTGCCAGCAGCTTAGGGACTAGCGGAACGGAGCAGTACTTC.

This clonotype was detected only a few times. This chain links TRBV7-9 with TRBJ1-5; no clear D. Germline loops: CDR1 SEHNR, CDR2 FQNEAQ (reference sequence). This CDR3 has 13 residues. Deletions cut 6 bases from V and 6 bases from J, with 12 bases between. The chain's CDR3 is CASSPMGIQPQHF. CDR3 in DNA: TGTGCCAGCAGTCCTATGGGGATTCAGCCCCAGCATTTT.

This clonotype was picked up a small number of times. The CDR3 spells CSARGGVYIAERVRETQYF. The CDR3 DNA follows: TGCAGTGCTAGAGGTGGGGTGTATATAGCGGAGAGGGTGAGAGAGACCCAGTACTTC. The V and J genes are TRBV20-1 and TRBJ2-5, with D maybe TRBD2 (6 bases). The V gene's germline CDR1 is DFQATT and CDR2 SNEGSKA (reference sequence). The CDR3 loop spans 19 amino acids. Trimming pared 1 base from V and 4 bases from J, leaving 28 bases between.

The CDR3 protein is CASSYLQFGETQYF. The CDR3 DNA follows: TGTGCCAGCAGTTACCTGCAGTTCGGGGAGACCCAGTACTTC. The genes are TRBV6-5 and TRBJ2-5; D unresolved. Trimming cost V 2 bases and J 5 bases, with 12 bases left between them. The CDR3 length is 14 residues. Germline V lookup: CDR1 MNHEY, CDR2 SVGAGI.

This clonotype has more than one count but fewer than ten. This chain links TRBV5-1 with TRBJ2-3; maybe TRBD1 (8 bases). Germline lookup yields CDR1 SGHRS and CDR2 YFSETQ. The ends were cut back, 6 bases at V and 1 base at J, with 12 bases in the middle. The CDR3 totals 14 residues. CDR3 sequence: CASNTGGGTDTQYF. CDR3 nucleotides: TGCGCCAGCAACACAGGGGGGGGCACAGATACGCAGTATTTT.